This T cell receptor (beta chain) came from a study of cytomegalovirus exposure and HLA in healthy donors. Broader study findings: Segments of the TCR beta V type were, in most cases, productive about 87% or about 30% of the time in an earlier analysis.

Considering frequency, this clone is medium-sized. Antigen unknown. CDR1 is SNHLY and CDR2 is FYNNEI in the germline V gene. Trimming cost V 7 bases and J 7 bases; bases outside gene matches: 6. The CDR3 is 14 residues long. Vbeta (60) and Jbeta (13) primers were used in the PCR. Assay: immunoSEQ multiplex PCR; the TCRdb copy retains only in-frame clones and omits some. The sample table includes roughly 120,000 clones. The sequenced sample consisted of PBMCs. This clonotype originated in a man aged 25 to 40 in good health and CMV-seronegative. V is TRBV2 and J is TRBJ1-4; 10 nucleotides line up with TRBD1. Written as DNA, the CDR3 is TGTGCCAGCACCCGGGACAGGGGATTTGAAAAACTGTTTTTT. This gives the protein CASTRDRGFEKLFF.